The entry below describes one T cell receptor delta chain. Its target is not known. Other DNA sequences in the same sample also yield this CDR3. This specimen belongs to a study of Vδ1+ human thymocytes. Notes on the study in general: Highly polyclonal TRG and TRD repertoires with Gaussian CDR3 length distributions appeared in thymus. Unexpected Vdelta2 sequences could cause misinterpretation of bulk repertoire data.

Sequences come from RNA converted to cDNA by reverse transcription. The CDR3 regions were amplified by multiplex PCR from V-gene primers to a constant-region primer. TCRdb processed the multiplex PCR reads again with the CATT caller. The table records approximately 25,000 delta-chain clones, 25% to 30% of them present only once. Germline loops: CDR1 TSWWSYY, CDR2 QGS. Trimming cost V 4 bases and J 3 bases, with 27 bases left between them. This CDR3 has 19 amino acids. The receptor's source is a boy less than two years old who had congenital heart surgery. The rearrangement uses TRDV1 and TRDJ1; D possibly corresponds to TRDD3 (5 bases). The specimen was Vdelta1+ gamma-delta thymocytes from the thymus. Sample subset: FACS-sorted CD3+ TCRalphabeta- TCRVdelta1+ TCRVdelta2- thymocytes. This CDR3 reads CALGGYELGDASDPDKLIF. The CDR3 nucleotides read TGTGCTCTTGGGGGCTACGAACTTGGGGACGCCTCGGATCCCGATAAACTCATCTTT.